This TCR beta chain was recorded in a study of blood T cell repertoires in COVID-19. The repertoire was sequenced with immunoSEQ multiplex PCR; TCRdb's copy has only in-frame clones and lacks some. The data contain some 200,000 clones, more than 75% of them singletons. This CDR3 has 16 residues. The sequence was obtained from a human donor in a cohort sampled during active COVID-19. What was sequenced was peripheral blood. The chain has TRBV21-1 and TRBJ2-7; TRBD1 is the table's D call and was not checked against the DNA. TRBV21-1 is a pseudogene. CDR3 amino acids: CASSGSFSTGGLEQYF. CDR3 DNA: TGTGCCAGCAGCGGCAGTTTTTCGACAGGGGGGCTCGAGCAGTACTTC.